This T cell receptor beta chain came from a study of response to subunit inactivated influenza vaccine. TCRdb used MiXCR to reprocess the RT-PCR reads, holding one entry per CDR3 protein. Among roughly 630,000 distinct CDR3 sequences, 14% were seen once, and the ten largest hold 6% to 9.5%. This clonotype was seen ten or more times. This receptor was obtained from a middle-aged man who received an inactivated influenza vaccine. The starting material was PBMCs from blood, obtained about 14 days before vaccination.

CDR3 nucleotides: TGTGCCAGCAGCTTAGAGGGGGTAACCGGGGAGCTGTTTTTT. This encodes CASSLEGVTGELFF. This chain joins TRBV7-2 and TRBJ2-2; a possible D gene is TRBD1 (6 bases). V dropped 1 base and J dropped 5 bases, with 8 bases sitting between them. CDR1 and CDR2 (germline): SGHTA, FQGNSA. The CDR3 loop spans 14 amino acids.